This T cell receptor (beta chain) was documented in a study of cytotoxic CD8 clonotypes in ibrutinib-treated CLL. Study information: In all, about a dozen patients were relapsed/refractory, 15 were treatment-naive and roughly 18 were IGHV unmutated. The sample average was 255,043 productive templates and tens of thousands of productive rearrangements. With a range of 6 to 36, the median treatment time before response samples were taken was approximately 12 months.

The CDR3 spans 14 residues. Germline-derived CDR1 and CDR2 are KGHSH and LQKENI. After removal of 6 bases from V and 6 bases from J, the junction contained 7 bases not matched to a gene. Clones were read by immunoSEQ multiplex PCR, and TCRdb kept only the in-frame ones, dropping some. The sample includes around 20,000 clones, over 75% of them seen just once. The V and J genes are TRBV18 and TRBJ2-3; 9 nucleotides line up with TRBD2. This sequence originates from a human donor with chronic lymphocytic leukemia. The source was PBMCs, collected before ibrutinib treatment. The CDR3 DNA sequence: TGTGCCAGCTCCCCTCGGCTAGCGGGGGATACGCAGTATTTT. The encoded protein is CASSPRLAGDTQYF.